This T cell receptor (beta chain) is drawn from a study of CD8+ T cells in alopecia areata. Across the whole study: Each day, treated patients took oral tofacitinib twice, at 5 to 10 mg per dose. Broader study findings: Links between baseline CD8+ expansion and response need larger treated cohorts.

Noted treatment: oral pan-JAK inhibitor, 5-10 mg twice daily. Investigators isolated RNA and reverse transcribed it into cDNA to act as the sequencing template. The assay was immunoSEQ multiplex PCR, and TCRdb's table has in-frame clones only and misses some. The sample consists of approximately 210,000 clones, around three fifths of them appearing once. This clone has only one observation. Its antigen remains unknown. Different DNA sequences within this sample yield the same CDR3. Trimming took off 2 bases at V and 1 base at J, with 8 bases between the two ends. The CDR3 has 13 amino acids. Germline V gene sequence: CDR1 GTSNPN, CDR2 SVGIG (reference sequence).

The chain employs TRBV30 and TRBJ1-1; D not resolved. Here the sequenced sample was CD4+ T cells sorted from blood, taken between weeks 49 and 50, from a patient treated with tofacitinib. The source of this sequence is a human donor with alopecia areata. The CDR3 loop is CAWSISGNTEAFF. DNA for the CDR3: TGTGCCTGGAGTATTTCAGGGAACACTGAAGCTTTCTTT.